This T cell receptor beta chain was sequenced during a study of blood T cells in healthy people across ages (dated by TCRdb to about 2015). Looking at the study overall: In model experiments, roughly one uniquely barcoded TCR beta cDNA molecule per two T cells was captured by template switching. Using deep sequencing normalized with unique cDNA molecular identifiers, the study measured how TCR beta repertoire diversity changes with age. The donors were divided into four age groups: young (average around 17 years), middle-aged (about 41), aged (about 61) and long-lived (roughly 86). To avoid experimental bias, donors of different ages were spread randomly across the sequencing lanes. Two additional independent replicas of 1 million unique cDNA reads from the same blood draw were analyzed for two donors (one aged 18 to 29 and one aged 80 or older).

The CDR3 goes from the cysteine to the phenylalanine over 13 residues. Only the CDR3 portion is preserved as DNA: 39 bases, with reading frame beginning at the first base. The germline V gene (reference sequence) provides CDR1 LGHDT and CDR2 YNNKEL. Cut back by 4 bases and 9 bases, the V and J ends lie 15 bases apart. The 35 to 40 donors, aged roughly 6 to 95 years, were systemically healthy Caucasian individuals from Russia. Ten milliliters of peripheral blood were drawn from each donor into EDTA-treated Vacutainer tubes. Ficoll-Paque density-gradient centrifugation was used to isolate PBMCs, with at least 7 million per sample. Trizol reagent was used to extract total RNA from the PBMCs, yielding at least 6 micrograms per sample. Naive CD45RAhigh/CD27high T cell percentages were measured by flow cytometry on a PBMC aliquot from every donor. Results and caveats for the whole study, not just this receptor: Conclusive comparison of naive and antigen-experienced compartments was prevented by the profiling of bulk unsorted PBMCs. As age increased, observed TCR beta diversity per million T cells dropped in a roughly linear way, and a significant reduction was already evident by age 40. The CMV infection status of donors was not known, potentially confounding age-related changes in expanded clonotypes. The percentage of naive T cells measured by flow cytometry correlated strongly with observed TCR beta diversity. Compared with the aged group, the long-lived group had more naive CD4+ T cells, fewer expanded clones and increased TCR diversity, suggesting age selection. Estimates of total diversity from one million sequenced T cells were regarded as lower bounds and underestimates.

In regard to this clonotype: This clone's antigen is unknown. No much larger clone exists at a distance of one base, and base qualities are not known.

Preparation of the library involved 5' RACE. The data were produced on an Illumina HiSeq 2500. The second PCR ran for about 6 to 11 cycles and used a J-beta primer mix along with a sample-barcoded 5' primer. A template-switch 5' adaptor carrying 12 random nucleotides introduced a unique molecular identifier onto each TCR beta cDNA molecule. At least 3 million CDR3-containing paired-end reads were obtained from each sample. The Mint cDNA synthesis kit, primed by a TRBC-specific oligonucleotide, was used to synthesize first-strand cDNA from all RNA. All cDNA was treated with uracil-DNA glycosylase and then went through a first 18-cycle PCR with the universal primers M1SS and BC2_uni_R. The original pipeline was this. For normalization, 1 million high-quality reads, each with a distinct molecular identifier, were randomly selected from each sample. Reads with shared molecular identifiers were discarded instead of being binned into consensus sequences. MiTCR, run with a Q25 quality threshold and the strictest error-elimination algorithm, handled CDR3 identification, clonotype clustering and error correction. A nonparametric unseen species model with Euler transformation was used to estimate lower-bound total TCR beta diversity. TCRdb reran the public reads through fastp at Q25 and MiXCR, keeping productive beta chains. Entries are consolidated by CDR3 protein sequence, retaining the most common genes and DNA. TCRdb, not the original authors, processed these V and J calls. This sample has about 730,000 distinct CDR3 sequences in its table, and approximately 43% of those were observed once. Under 25% of the sample belongs to the ten largest clones.

The source of this sequence is a woman between 55 and 75 years old in good health. The chain is encoded by TRBV3-1 joined to TRBJ1-2, with the D gene call left open. Input material: blood. The CDR3 region reads CASSRHGEESYTF. The bases read TGTGCCAGCAGCCGCCATGGGGAAGAAAGCTACACCTTC.